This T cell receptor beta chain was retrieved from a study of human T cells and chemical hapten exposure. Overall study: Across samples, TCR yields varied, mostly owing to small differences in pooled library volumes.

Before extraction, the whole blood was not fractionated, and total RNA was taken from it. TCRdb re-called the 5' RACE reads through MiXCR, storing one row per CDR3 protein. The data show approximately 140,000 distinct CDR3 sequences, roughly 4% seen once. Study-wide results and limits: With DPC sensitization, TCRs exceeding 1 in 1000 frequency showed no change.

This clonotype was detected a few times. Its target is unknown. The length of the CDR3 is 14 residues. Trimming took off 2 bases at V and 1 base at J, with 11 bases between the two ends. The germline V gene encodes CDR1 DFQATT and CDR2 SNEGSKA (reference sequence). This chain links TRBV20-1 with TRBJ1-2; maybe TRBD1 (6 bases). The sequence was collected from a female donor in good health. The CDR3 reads CSARLQGGNYGYTF. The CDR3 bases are TGCAGTGCTAGATTACAAGGGGGTAACTATGGCTACACCTTC.